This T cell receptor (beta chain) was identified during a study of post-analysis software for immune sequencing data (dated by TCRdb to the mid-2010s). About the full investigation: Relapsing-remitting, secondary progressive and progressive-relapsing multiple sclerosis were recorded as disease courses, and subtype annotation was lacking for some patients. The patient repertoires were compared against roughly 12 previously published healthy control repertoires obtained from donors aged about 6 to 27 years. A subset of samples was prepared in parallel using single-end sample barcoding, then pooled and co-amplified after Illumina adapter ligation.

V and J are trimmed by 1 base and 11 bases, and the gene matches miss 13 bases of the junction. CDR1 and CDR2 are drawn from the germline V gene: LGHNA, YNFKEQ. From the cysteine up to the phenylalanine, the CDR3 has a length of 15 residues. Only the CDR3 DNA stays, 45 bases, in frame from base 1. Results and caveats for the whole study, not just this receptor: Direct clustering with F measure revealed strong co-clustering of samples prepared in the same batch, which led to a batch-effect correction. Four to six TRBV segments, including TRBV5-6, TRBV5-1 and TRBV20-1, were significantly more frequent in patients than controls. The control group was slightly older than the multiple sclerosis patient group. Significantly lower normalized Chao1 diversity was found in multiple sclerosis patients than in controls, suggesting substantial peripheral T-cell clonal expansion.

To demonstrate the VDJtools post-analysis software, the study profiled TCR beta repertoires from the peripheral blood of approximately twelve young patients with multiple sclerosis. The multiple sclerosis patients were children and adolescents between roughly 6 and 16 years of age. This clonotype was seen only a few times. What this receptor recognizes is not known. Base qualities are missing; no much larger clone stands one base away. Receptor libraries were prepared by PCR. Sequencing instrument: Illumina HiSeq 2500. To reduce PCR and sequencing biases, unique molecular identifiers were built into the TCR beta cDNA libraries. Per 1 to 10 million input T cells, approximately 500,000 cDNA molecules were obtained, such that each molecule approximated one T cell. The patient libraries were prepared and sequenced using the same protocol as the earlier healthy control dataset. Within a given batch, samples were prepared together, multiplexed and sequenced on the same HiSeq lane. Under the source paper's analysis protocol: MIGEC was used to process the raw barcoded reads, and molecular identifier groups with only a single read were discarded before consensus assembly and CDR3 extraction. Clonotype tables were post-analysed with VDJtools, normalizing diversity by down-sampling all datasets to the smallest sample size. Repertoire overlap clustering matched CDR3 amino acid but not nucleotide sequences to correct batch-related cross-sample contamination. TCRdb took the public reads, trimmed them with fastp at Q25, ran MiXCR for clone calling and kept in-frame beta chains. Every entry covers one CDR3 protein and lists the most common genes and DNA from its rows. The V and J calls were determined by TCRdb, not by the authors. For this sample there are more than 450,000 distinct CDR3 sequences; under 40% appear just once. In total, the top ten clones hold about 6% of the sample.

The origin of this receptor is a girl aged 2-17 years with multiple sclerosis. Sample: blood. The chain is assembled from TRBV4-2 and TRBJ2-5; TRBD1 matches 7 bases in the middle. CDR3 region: CASSQVGQDYNEQYF. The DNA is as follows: TGTGCCAGCAGCCAAGTCGGACAGGATTACAATGAGCAGTACTTC.